One sample yielded the 13 T cell receptor beta chains listed below, sequenced in a study of shared clonotypes between healthy human individuals. CD8 cells regarded as naive lacked CD45RO, were positively chosen for CCR7, and omitted terminally differentiated effector memory CD45RA+ cells. Generated by immunoSEQ multiplex PCR, the TCRdb table keeps only in-frame clones and is missing some. The data contain around 2,100,000 clones, about 95% of them singletons. The sequencing input was naive CD8+ T cells sorted from blood. The receptor source for this set is a man aged 18 to 35 in good health.

This sequence joins TRBV28 and TRBJ2-7, with D uncertain. V was clipped by 3 bases and J by 5 bases, with 14 bases between them. The germline V gene has CDR1 MDHEN and CDR2 SYDVKM. The CDR3 totals 14 residues. This CDR3 reads CASSLLAESDEQYF. The CDR3 bases are TGTGCCAGCAGTTTGCTGGCAGAATCCGACGAGCAGTACTTC. The full variable domain, rest sourced from reference TRBV28 and TRBJ2-7, is DVKVTQSSRYLVKRTGEKVFLECVQDMDHENMFWYRQDPGLGLRLIYFSYDVKMKEKGDIPEGYSVSREKKERFSLILESASTNQTSMYLCASSLLAESDEQYFGPGTRLTVT.

V and J are TRBV5-6 and TRBJ2-7; D gene ambiguous. Trimming left V 0 bases short and J 3 bases short, with 7 bases between. Germline V gives CDR1 SGHDT, CDR2 YYEEEE. There are 13 residues in the CDR3. DNA of the CDR3: TGTGCCAGCAGCTTGGACACAAACTACGAGCAGTACTTC. Amino acids: CASSLDTNYEQYF.

This sequence joins TRBV13 and TRBJ1-2, with 7 bases fitting TRBD1. V lost 1 base to trimming and J lost 8 bases; unmatched junction nucleotides: 10. CDR3 length: 15 amino acids. Germline assignment: CDR1 PRHDT and CDR2 FYEKMQ (reference sequence). The DNA for the CDR3 is TGTGCCAGCAGCTTAGACCTCGACAGGGTAGGCGGCTACACCTTC. Translating it yields CASSLDLDRVGGYTF.

This clone was counted a single time. CDR3 protein: CASSFTGSGSFYEQYF. The CDR3 region has the DNA TGTGCCAGCAGTTTCACAGGGAGTGGGTCCTTCTACGAGCAGTACTTC. This sequence joins TRBV27 and TRBJ2-7, with D possibly being TRBD1 (6 bases). There are 16 residues in the CDR3. Trimming took 3 bases from V and 3 from J, leaving 18 bases between them. Germline lookup yields CDR1 MNHEY and CDR2 SMNVEV (reference sequence).

A remark on this clone: This sample includes further DNA sequences coding for the same CDR3. V and J are TRBV27 and TRBJ1-2, with D possibly matching TRBD1 (6 bases). The CDR3 length is 13 residues. Germline V gives CDR1 MNHEY, CDR2 SMNVEV (reference sequence). V lost 2 bases, J lost 5 bases, and 9 bases lay in between. In nucleotides, the CDR3 is TGTGCCAGCAGTTTAAGCACAGGGTATGGCTACACCTTC. As protein: CASSLSTGYGYTF.

V and J are TRBV4-1 and TRBJ2-1, with D tentatively TRBD2 (5 bases). This CDR3 region has 16 residues. V lost 3 bases and J 8 bases, leaving 20 bases between the germline ends. The germline V gene has CDR1 MGHRA and CDR2 YSYEKL. DNA of the CDR3: TGCGCCAGCAGCCACTCTAGCCTAAGAGACTTGGATGAGCAGTTCTTC. Translated: CASSHSSLRDLDEQFF.

The chain uses TRBV13 and TRBJ2-3, with TRBD1 as a possible D gene (5 bases). The V end was cut by 9 bases, the J end by 3 bases, with 16 bases between. The CDR3 covers 14 residues. Germline CDR1 reads PRHDT; CDR2 reads FYEKMQ (reference sequence). The chain's CDR3 is CASSQGRGTDTQYF. In nucleotides, the CDR3 is TGTGCCAGTAGCCAGGGTAGGGGTACAGATACGCAGTATTTT.

The chain links TRBV6-1 to TRBJ2-7; a possible D gene is TRBD2 (6 bases). V dropped 3 bases and J dropped 6 bases, with 18 bases sitting between them. The CDR3 has 15 amino acids. CDR1 is MNHNS, CDR2 SASEGT, per germline. Here the CDR3 DNA reads TGTGCCAGCAGTGATGGGAGCGGGTTTAGTCGCGAGCAGTACTTC. Protein: CASSDGSGFSREQYF.

A single count supports this clone. The chain combines TRBV11-2 with TRBJ2-3, with D maybe TRBD1 (6 bases). CDR1 and CDR2 from the germline V gene are SGHAT and FQNNGV. The CDR3 is 16 residues long. V was shortened by 2 bases and J by 0 bases, with 12 bases between the two germline ends. In DNA form, the CDR3 reads TGTGCCAGCAGCTTACGACAGGTTTCTAGCACAGATACGCAGTATTTT. The encoded protein is CASSLRQVSSTDTQYF.

The J gene is TRBJ1-1, the V gene TRBV30, with 9 positions matching TRBD1. This CDR3 contains 13 residues. The V and J ends lost 5 bases and 5 bases, in that order; junction bases with no gene match: 6. CDR1 and CDR2 from the germline V gene are GTSNPN and SVGIG (reference sequence). CDR3 region: CAWAYDRGTEAFF. CDR3 DNA sequence: TGTGCCTGGGCTTATGACAGGGGGACTGAAGCTTTCTTT.

This chain links TRBV5-6 with TRBJ2-7; the D gene is possibly TRBD1 (7 bases). The CDR3 runs 14 residues. CDR1 and CDR2 (germline): SGHDT, YYEEEE. Trimming left V 3 bases short and J 0 bases short, with 10 bases between. CDR3 DNA: TGTGCCAGCAGCTCGGGGGACAGCTCCTACGAGCAGTACTTC. Amino acids: CASSSGDSSYEQYF.

This sequence joins TRBV9 and TRBJ2-1, with 9 bases fitting TRBD2. This CDR3 comprises 16 residues. The germline CDR1 and CDR2 sequences are SGDLS and YYNGEE. The junction had 11 bases not matched to a gene; V was cut back by 3 bases and J by 7 bases. This CDR3 reads CASSAGGSGRGNEQFF. CDR3 DNA: TGTGCCAGCAGCGCGGGAGGTAGCGGGAGAGGGAATGAGCAGTTCTTC.

CDR3 sequence: CASSPDHERWNFYEQYF. CDR3 coding DNA: TGTGCCAGCAGCCCCGATCATGAGAGGTGGAACTTCTACGAGCAGTACTTC. V usage is TRBV7-9 and J usage is TRBJ2-7; no reliable D call. CDR1 is SEHNR, CDR2 FQNEAQ, per germline (reference sequence). This CDR3 spans 17 amino acids. Trimming took off 5 bases at V and 3 bases at J, with 23 bases between the two ends. Complete variable domain (other parts from reference TRBV7-9 and TRBJ2-7): DTGVSQNPRHKITKRGQNVTFRCDPISEHNRLYWYRQTLGQGPEFLTYFQNEAQLEKSRLLSDRFSAERPKGSFSTLEIQRTEQGDSAMYLCASSPDHERWNFYEQYFGPGTRLTVT.